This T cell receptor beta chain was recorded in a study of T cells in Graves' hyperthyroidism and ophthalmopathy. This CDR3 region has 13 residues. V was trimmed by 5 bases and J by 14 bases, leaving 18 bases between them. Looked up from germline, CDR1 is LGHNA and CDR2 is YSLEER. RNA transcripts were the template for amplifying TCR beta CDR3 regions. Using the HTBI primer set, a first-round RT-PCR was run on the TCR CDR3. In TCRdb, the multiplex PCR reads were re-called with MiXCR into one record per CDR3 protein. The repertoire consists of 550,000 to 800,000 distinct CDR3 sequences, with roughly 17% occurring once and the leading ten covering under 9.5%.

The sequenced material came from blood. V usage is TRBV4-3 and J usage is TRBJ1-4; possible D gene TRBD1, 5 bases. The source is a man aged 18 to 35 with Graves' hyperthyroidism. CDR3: CASSKSRDLGLFF. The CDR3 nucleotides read TGCGCCAGCAGCAAAAGCCGGGACCTTGGCCTGTTTTTT.